This T cell receptor beta chain was documented in a study of metastatic and nonmetastatic thyroid tumors. Across the whole study: Repertoire data that came from the blood and tumor or nodule tissue of malignant and benign thyroid patients were compared.

For this clone: One junction end does not reproduce the germline sequence, and a read error may be involved.

Germline values: CDR1 LGHNA, CDR2 YSLEER. The CDR3 runs 16 residues. Patients were all untreated before their thyroid surgery. From the PCR reads, TCRdb re-called clones with MiXCR. Of tens of thousands of clones detected, about a sixth appear once; the ten largest clones hold 9.5% to 15%. The origin of this receptor is a male donor with papillary thyroid cancer or a benign thyroid nodule (not recorded which). Some clones in this sample may be carry-over from other donors' samples. This rearrangement joins TRBV4-3 to TRBJ2-5, with D possibly being TRBD1 (5 bases). Sequencing was done on a sample of blood. The CDR3 is CVSSHDNQGVGETQYF. DNA for the CDR3: TGCGTCAGCAGCCATGATAACCAGGGTGTAGGAGAGACCCAGTACTTC.